These 21 T cell receptor beta chains came from one sample sequenced in a study of cytomegalovirus exposure and HLA in healthy donors. The study ran its PCR with 60 Vbeta and 13 Jbeta primers. Profiled with immunoSEQ multiplex PCR; TCRdb holds only in-frame clones, not every one. The sample lists over 150,000 clones, about three quarters occurring once. Sequencing was carried out using PBMCs. The receptors were gathered from a woman younger than 45 in good health and CMV-seronegative.

This clone was seen more than once but under ten times. This chain joins TRBV7-3 and TRBJ2-1; D unclear. V lost 2 bases to trimming and J lost 8 bases, with 13 bases between them. The CDR3 has 14 amino acids. CDR1 is SGHTA and CDR2 is FQGTGA in the germline V gene. The CDR3 nucleotides read TGTGCCAGCAGCTTATTGGGCCCCTCAGATGAGCAGTTCTTC. Amino acid sequence: CASSLLGPSDEQFF.

This sequence joins TRBV6-1 and TRBJ1-5; TRBD1 agrees at 12 bases. Trimming removed 7 bases from V and 6 bases from J; junction bases left unmatched: 7. Germline assignment: CDR1 MNHNS and CDR2 SASEGT. The CDR3 has 15 residues. The CDR3 protein is CASTPGQGASQPQHF. The CDR3 DNA is TGTGCCAGCACCCCGGGACAGGGGGCTAGTCAGCCCCAGCATTTT.

The chain employs TRBV5-6 and TRBJ1-2, with TRBD1 identical over 7 bases. CDR3 size: 12 residues. Germline CDR1 SGHDT, CDR2 YYEEEE. V shed 3 bases and J 5 bases; nucleotides not matched to a gene: 1. This CDR3 is CASSSGQYGYTF. CDR3 sequence (DNA): TGTGCCAGCAGCTCGGGACAGTATGGCTACACCTTC.

This clone turned up a few times. The rearrangement joins TRBV2 to TRBJ1-5, with D unclear. Germline values: CDR1 SNHLY, CDR2 FYNNEI. Trimming removed 3 bases at V and 3 bases at J, with 9 bases between. This CDR3 comprises 14 residues. CDR3 nucleotide sequence: TGTGCCAGCAGTGACATCATCCCCAATCAGCCCCAGCATTTT. Encoded protein: CASSDIIPNQPQHF.

The table lists this clone with a few counts. The V gene is TRBV27, the J gene TRBJ1-6, with D unresolved. The CDR3 has 14 amino acids. Germline V gene sequence: CDR1 MNHEY, CDR2 SMNVEV (reference sequence). V gave up 5 bases and J gave up 8 bases, with 13 bases separating them. CDR3 nucleotide sequence: TGTGCCAGCAGTACCCTCTCTGAGGATTCACCCCTCCACTTT. Protein sequence: CASSTLSEDSPLHF.

This clone appeared a single time. The chain employs TRBV6-5 and TRBJ1-2; TRBD1 matches at 8 bases. Trimming took 7 bases from V and 4 from J; bases not matched to a gene: 11. Germline V gene sequence: CDR1 MNHEY, CDR2 SVGAGI. This CDR3 is built from 15 residues. In nucleotides, the CDR3 is TGTGCCAGCAAAATTCCGGGGACAGGATTCTATGGCTACACCTTC. This sequence encodes CASKIPGTGFYGYTF.

The gene calls are TRBV5-8 and TRBJ2-3, with 12 bases identical to TRBD2. The CDR3 spans 17 residues. Trimming took 4 bases from V and 2 from J; bases not matched to a gene: 8. Germline V gene lookup returns CDR1 SGHTS and CDR2 YDEGEE. The CDR3 loop is CASSPGLAGLNTDTQYF. The CDR3 nucleotides read TGTGCCAGCAGCCCCGGACTAGCGGGGCTGAACACAGATACGCAGTATTTT.

The genes are TRBV5-6 and TRBJ1-5; no definite D call. Germline CDR1 SGHDT, CDR2 YYEEEE. The CDR3 length is 13 residues. Trimming stripped 4 bases from V and 3 bases from J, with 8 bases between. The CDR3 DNA is TGTGCCAGCAGCGCCGGGAACAATCAGCCCCAGCATTTT. It specifies CASSAGNNQPQHF.

The rearrangement uses TRBV5-1 and TRBJ1-1, with 7 bases identical to TRBD1. Per germline, CDR1 SGHRS and CDR2 YFSETQ. This CDR3 spans 14 amino acids. The V and J ends lost 1 base and 3 bases, in that order; junction bases with no gene match: 3. The CDR3, as DNA: TGCGCCAGCAGCTTGCTGGGACAGTACACTGAAGCTTTCTTT. Translating gives CASSLLGQYTEAFF.

This clone was seen once. The V gene is TRBV4-3, the J gene TRBJ1-1, with D uncertain. The CDR3 length is 16 residues. V dropped 2 bases and J dropped 3 bases, with 16 bases sitting between them. The germline V gene has CDR1 LGHNA and CDR2 YSLEER. CDR3 sequence reads: CASSQLGVGRDTEAFF. Written as DNA, the CDR3 is TGCGCCAGCAGCCAACTGGGTGTGGGGAGGGACACTGAAGCTTTCTTT.

The sample holds a few counts of this clone. This chain uses TRBV15 with TRBJ2-7; 8 bases line up with TRBD2. From germline, CDR1 is LNHNV and CDR2 YYDKDF (reference sequence). This CDR3 is built from 13 residues. The V segment lost 5 bases and the J segment 6 bases; nucleotides outside the gene matches: 6. DNA of the CDR3: TGTGCCACCAGCGAACCGGGGGGGGTCGAGCAGTACTTC. Translation gives CATSEPGGVEQYF.

This sequence joins TRBV5-1 and TRBJ2-7, with D perhaps matching TRBD2 (6 bases). The CDR3 is 11 residues long. Looked up from germline, CDR1 is SGHRS and CDR2 is YFSETQ. The CDR3 is CARRGTHEQYF. The CDR3 DNA reads TGCGCACGTCGGGGGACCCACGAGCAGTACTTC.

The chain couples TRBV6-5 to TRBJ2-5; 8 positions match TRBD1. The J call may be wrong; the DNA end is better matched by TRBJ2-7. Germline V gives CDR1 MNHEY, CDR2 SVGAGI. This CDR3 comprises 12 residues. CDR3 nucleotides: TGTGCCACCGGGACAGGTCGGTACGAGCAGTACTTC. Amino acids: CATGTGRYEQYF.

The chain employs TRBV7-3 and TRBJ2-1, with D possibly matching TRBD2 (6 bases). The V and J ends lost 5 bases and 2 bases respectively, with 16 bases between them. CDR1 is SGHTA and CDR2 is FQGTGA in the germline V gene. This CDR3 is 16 amino acids long. CDR3 in amino acids: CASSPLGGTAYNEQFF. CDR3 DNA: TGTGCCAGCAGCCCCCTTGGAGGGACCGCCTACAATGAGCAGTTCTTC.

V and J are TRBV18 and TRBJ2-1; 12 bases are a match to TRBD2. J gave up 4 bases and V 4 bases, and 2 bases lay outside the gene matches. This CDR3 contains 15 residues. CDR1 and CDR2 from the germline V gene are KGHSH and LQKENI. The CDR3 sequence is CASSRGLAGYNEQFF. The CDR3 bases are TGTGCCAGCTCACGTGGACTAGCGGGATACAATGAGCAGTTCTTC.

In this sample, this clone turned up a few times. The chain recombines TRBV19 with TRBJ1-5, with 7 bases matching TRBD1. J gave up 5 bases and V 5 bases, and 3 bases lay outside the gene matches. Germline CDR1 is LNHDA and CDR2 is SQIVND (reference sequence). CDR3 length equals 13 residues. CDR3 residues: CASSGTADQPQHF. The CDR3 nucleotides read TGTGCCAGTAGTGGGACAGCCGATCAGCCCCAGCATTTT.

This clone has more than one count but fewer than ten. This chain links TRBV5-1 with TRBJ1-1; TRBD1 matches at 7 bases. Losses at the gene ends were 4 bases for V and 1 base for J; bases not matched to a gene: 10. CDR1 is SGHRS and CDR2 is YFSETQ in the germline V gene. The CDR3 spans 16 residues. The CDR3 loop reads CASSQGVMQTNTEAFF. The CDR3 DNA is TGCGCCAGCAGCCAGGGGGTTATGCAGACGAACACTGAAGCTTTCTTT.

Here the CDR3 reads CASSPNMGGLREKLFF. As DNA, the CDR3 is TGTGCCAGCAGTCCAAACATGGGGGGGCTTCGTGAAAAACTGTTTTTT. The chain carries TRBV28 and TRBJ1-4, with D perhaps matching TRBD1 (6 bases). CDR3 length equals 16 residues. Germline V gives CDR1 MDHEN, CDR2 SYDVKM. The V gene lost 5 bases and the J gene lost 7 bases, with 20 bases spanning the gap.

The chain joins TRBV19 to TRBJ1-2; 8 bases fit TRBD1. V lost 7 bases, J lost 3 bases, and 10 bases stayed unmatched. CDR1 LNHDA and CDR2 SQIVND come from the germline V gene (reference sequence). The CDR3 runs 15 residues. Here the CDR3 reads CASTGGGLRYYGYTF. The CDR3 region has the DNA TGTGCCAGTACAGGGGGCGGCCTAAGATACTATGGCTACACCTTC.

The chain links TRBV4-3 to TRBJ2-1; D possibly corresponds to TRBD1 (6 bases). V lost 2 bases and J lost 9, with 11 bases in between. CDR3 size: 13 residues. Germline assignment: CDR1 LGHNA and CDR2 YSLEER. DNA for the CDR3: TGCGCCAGCAGCCAAAATCCCAGGGGTGAGCAGTTCTTC. Residues: CASSQNPRGEQFF.

V is TRBV6-5 and J is TRBJ2-1; 9 nucleotides agree with TRBD2. After removal of 0 bases from V and 6 bases from J, the junction contained 6 bases not matched to a gene. Germline CDR1 is MNHEY and CDR2 is SVGAGI. This CDR3 region has 16 residues. The CDR3 sequence: CASSYSRLAGFNEQFF. The CDR3 DNA reads as TGTGCCAGCAGTTACTCGAGGCTAGCGGGGTTCAATGAGCAGTTCTTC.